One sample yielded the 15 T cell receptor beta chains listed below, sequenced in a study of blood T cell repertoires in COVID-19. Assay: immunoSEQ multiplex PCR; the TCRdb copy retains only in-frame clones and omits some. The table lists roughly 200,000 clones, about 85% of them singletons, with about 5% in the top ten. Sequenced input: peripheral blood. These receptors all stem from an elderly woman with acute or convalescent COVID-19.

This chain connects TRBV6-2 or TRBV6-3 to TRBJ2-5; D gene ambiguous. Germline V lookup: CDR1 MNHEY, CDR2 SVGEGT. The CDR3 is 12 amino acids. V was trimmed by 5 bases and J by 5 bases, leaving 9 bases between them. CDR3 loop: CASSLVGETQYF. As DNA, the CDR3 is TGTGCCAGCAGTCTCGTCGGGGAGACCCAGTACTTC.

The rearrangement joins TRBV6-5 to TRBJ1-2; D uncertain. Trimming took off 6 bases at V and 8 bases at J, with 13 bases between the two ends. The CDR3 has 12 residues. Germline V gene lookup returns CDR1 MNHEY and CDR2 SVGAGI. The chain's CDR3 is CASSGGVYGYTF. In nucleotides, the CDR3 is TGTGCCAGCAGCGGAGGAGTTTACGGCTACACCTTC.

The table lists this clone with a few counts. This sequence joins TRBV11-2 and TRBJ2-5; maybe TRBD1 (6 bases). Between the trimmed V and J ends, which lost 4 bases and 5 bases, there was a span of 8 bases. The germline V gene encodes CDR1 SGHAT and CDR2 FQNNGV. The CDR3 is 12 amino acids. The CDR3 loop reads CASSSQGETQYF. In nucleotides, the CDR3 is TGTGCCAGCAGCTCCCAGGGGGAGACCCAGTACTTC.

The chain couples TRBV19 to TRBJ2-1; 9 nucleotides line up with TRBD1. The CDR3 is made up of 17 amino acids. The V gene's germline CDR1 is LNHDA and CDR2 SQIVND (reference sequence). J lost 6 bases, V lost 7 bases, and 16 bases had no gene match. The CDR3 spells CASTKNRGLVRFNEQFF. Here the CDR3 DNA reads TGTGCCAGTACCAAAAACAGGGGGCTCGTGAGGTTCAATGAGCAGTTCTTC.

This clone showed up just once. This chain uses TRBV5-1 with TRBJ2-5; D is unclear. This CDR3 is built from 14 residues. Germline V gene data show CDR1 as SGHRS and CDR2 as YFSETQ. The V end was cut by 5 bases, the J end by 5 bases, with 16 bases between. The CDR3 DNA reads TGCGCCAGCAGGAGAGGCCCTCTTCCCGAGACCCAGTACTTC. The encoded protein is CASRRGPLPETQYF.

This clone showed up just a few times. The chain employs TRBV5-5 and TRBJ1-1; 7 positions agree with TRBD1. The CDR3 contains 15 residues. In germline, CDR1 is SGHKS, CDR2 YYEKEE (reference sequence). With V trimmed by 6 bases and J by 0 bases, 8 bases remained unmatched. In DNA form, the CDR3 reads TGTGCCAGCACCCCCAGGGGGGAGATGAACACTGAAGCTTTCTTT. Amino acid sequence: CASTPRGEMNTEAFF.

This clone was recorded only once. The CDR3 nucleotides are TGCGCCAGCAGCTTGGTGGGGGGGCTAGTGGAAAAACTGTTTTTT. This gives the protein CASSLVGGLVEKLFF. The chain recombines TRBV5-1 with TRBJ1-4, with D possibly TRBD1 on 6 matching bases. The CDR3 has 15 amino acids. Germline V lookup: CDR1 SGHRS, CDR2 YFSETQ. Trimming shortened V by 0 bases and J by 8 bases, and 14 bases separated the two germline ends.

The CDR3, as DNA: TGTGCCAGCAGTGACCAAGACAGGGGGCCCTATGGCTACACCTTC. Its translation is CASSDQDRGPYGYTF. This chain uses TRBV6-1 with TRBJ1-2; 10 nucleotides line up with TRBD1. The ends lost 3 bases at V and 4 bases at J; junction bases unmatched: 5. The CDR3 extends over 15 amino acids. The V gene's germline CDR1 is MNHNS and CDR2 SASEGT.

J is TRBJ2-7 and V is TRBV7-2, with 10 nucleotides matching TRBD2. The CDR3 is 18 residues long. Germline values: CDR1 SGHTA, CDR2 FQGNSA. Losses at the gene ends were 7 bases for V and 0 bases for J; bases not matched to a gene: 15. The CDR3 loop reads CASTPRPGLADGSYEQYF. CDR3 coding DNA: TGTGCCAGCACCCCCCGTCCCGGACTAGCGGACGGCTCCTACGAGCAGTACTTC.

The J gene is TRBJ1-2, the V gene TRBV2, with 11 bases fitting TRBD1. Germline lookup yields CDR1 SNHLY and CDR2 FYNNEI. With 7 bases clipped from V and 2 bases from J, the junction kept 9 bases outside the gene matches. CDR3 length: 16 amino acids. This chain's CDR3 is CASKWGTGGRNYGYTF. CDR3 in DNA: TGTGCCAGCAAGTGGGGGACAGGGGGAAGAAACTATGGCTACACCTTC.

The CDR3 here is CASSSGTRRGTDTQYF. CDR3 in DNA: TGTGCCAGCAGCAGCGGGACTCGCCGGGGCACAGATACGCAGTATTTT. This chain uses TRBV11-3 with TRBJ2-3; TRBD2 aligns across 7 bases. Germline V gene lookup returns CDR1 SGHNT and CDR2 YENEEA. Trimming removed 5 bases from V and 1 base from J; junction bases left unmatched: 9. This CDR3 comprises 16 residues.

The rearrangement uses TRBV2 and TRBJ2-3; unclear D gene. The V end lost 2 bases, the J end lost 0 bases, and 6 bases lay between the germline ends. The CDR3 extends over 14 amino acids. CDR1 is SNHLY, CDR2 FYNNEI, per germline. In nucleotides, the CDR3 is TGTGCCAGCAGTGAAATGACTAGCACAGATACGCAGTATTTT. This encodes CASSEMTSTDTQYF.

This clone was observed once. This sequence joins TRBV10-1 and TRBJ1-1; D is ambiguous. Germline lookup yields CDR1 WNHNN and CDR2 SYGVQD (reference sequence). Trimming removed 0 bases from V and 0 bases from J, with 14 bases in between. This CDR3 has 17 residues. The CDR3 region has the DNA TGCGCCAGCAGTGAGTCGAGACGCAGGAACATGAACACTGAAGCTTTCTTT. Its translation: CASSESRRRNMNTEAFF.

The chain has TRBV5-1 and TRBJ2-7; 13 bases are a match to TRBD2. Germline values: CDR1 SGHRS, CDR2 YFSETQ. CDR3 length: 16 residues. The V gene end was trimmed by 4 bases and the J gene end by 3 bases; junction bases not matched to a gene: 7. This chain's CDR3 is CASSPGTSGKHYEQYF. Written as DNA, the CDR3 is TGCGCCAGCAGCCCGGGGACTAGCGGGAAACACTACGAGCAGTACTTC.

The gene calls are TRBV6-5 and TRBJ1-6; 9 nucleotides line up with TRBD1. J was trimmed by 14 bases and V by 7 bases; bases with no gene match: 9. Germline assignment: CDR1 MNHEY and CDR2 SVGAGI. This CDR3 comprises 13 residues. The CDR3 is CASNFRDRETLHF. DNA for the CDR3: TGTGCCAGCAATTTTAGGGACAGGGAGACCCTCCACTTT.